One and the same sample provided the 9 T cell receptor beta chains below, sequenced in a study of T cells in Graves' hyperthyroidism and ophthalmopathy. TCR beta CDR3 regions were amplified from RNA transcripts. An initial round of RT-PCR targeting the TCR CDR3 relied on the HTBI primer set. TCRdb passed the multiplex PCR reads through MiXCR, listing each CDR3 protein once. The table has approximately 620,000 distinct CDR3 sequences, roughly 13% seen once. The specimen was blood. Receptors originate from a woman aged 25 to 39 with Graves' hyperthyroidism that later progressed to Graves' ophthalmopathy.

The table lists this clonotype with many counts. The CDR3 here is CATSDPRETGGRMTQYF. Written as DNA, the CDR3 is TGTGCCACCAGTGATCCCCGGGAGACAGGGGGTCGGATGACCCAGTACTTC. This sequence joins TRBV24-1 and TRBJ2-5; 9 bases map to TRBD1. The germline V gene encodes CDR1 KGHDR and CDR2 SFDVKD. V dropped 3 bases and J dropped 7; count of bases not matched to a gene: 14. CDR3 length: 17 amino acids.

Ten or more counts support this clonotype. CDR3 bases: TGCAGTGCTAGAAGAGGGCCTAGCGTAGATACGCAGTATTTT. Its protein product is CSARRGPSVDTQYF. The rearrangement links TRBV20-1 to TRBJ2-3; perhaps TRBD2 as D (6 bases). CDR1 and CDR2 (germline): DFQATT, SNEGSKA (reference sequence). V gave up 2 bases and J gave up 5 bases, with 14 bases separating them. The CDR3 has 14 residues.

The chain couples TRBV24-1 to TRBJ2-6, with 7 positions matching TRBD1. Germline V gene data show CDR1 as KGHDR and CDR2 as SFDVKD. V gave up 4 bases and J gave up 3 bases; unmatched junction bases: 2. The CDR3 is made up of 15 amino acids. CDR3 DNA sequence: TGTGCCACCAGTGAGAGGGGGCTTGGGGCCAACGTCCTGACTTTC. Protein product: CATSERGLGANVLTF.

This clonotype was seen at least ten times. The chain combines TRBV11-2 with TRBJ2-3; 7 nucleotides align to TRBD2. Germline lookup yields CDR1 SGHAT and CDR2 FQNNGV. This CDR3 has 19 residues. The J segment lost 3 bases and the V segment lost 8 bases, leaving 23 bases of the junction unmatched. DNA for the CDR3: TGTGCCAGCCTCAGCATTCGAGGAGGCGGGACGGGGGGTACAGATACGCAGTATTTT. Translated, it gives CASLSIRGGGTGGTDTQYF.

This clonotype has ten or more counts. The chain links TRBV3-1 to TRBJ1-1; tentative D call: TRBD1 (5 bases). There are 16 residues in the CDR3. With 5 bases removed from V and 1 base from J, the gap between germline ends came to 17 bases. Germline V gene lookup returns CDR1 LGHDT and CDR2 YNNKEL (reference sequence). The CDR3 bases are TGTGCCAGCAGCTCAATGGTAGGGGCTGGGAACACTGAAGCTTTCTTT. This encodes CASSSMVGAGNTEAFF.

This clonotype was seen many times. The CDR3 region has the DNA TGTGCCAGCAGCTCCGCCGACAGGAATTCACCCCTCCACTTT. Protein product: CASSSADRNSPLHF. J is TRBJ1-6 and V is TRBV12-3 or TRBV12-4; TRBD1 is a possible D gene (6 bases). The V gene lost 6 bases and the J gene lost 7 bases, with 13 bases spanning the gap. The CDR3 runs 14 residues.

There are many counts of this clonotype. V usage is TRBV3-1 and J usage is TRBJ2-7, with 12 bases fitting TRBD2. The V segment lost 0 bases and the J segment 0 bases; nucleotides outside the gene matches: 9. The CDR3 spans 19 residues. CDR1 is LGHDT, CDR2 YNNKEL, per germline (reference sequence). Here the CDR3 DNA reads TGTGCCAGCAGCCAAGAGGCAGGACTAGCGGGAACCCCCTCCTACGAGCAGTACTTC. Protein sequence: CASSQEAGLAGTPSYEQYF.

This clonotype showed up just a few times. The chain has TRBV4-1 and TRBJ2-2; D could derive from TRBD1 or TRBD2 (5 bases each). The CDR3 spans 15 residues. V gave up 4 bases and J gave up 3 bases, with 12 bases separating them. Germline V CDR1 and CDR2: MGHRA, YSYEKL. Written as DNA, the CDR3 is TGCGCCAGCAGCCGGCTGGGGGTTGACACCGGGGAGCTGTTTTTT. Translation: CASSRLGVDTGELFF.

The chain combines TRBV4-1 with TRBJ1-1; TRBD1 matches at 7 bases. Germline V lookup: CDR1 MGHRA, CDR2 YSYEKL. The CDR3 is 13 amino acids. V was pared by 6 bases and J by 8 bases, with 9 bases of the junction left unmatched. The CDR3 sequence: CASSMYRGREAFF. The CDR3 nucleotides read TGCGCCAGCAGTATGTACAGGGGCCGGGAAGCTTTCTTT.